This T cell receptor beta chain was sequenced for a study of shared clonotypes between healthy human individuals. CDR1 and CDR2 from the germline V gene are SGDLS and YYNGEE. Trimming took 3 bases from V and 7 from J, leaving 10 bases between them. The CDR3 spans 13 residues. Turning to this clone: Its cognate antigen is unknown.

Positively selected for CCR7, the CD45RO-negative cells used as naive CD8 cells excluded terminally differentiated effector memory CD45RA+ cells. This table comes from immunoSEQ multiplex PCR, and its TCRdb copy is limited to in-frame clones, with some not included. In the table there are about 2.2 million clones, about 93% of which are singletons. Findings of the study overall: Some naive CD4 clonotypes, about 5%, turned up in common across a handful of donors. Naive subsets generally had larger estimated richness than memory subsets. A limitation of the genetic and exposure-history diversity represented arose from few donors.

The rearrangement uses TRBV9 and TRBJ1-4; tentative D call: TRBD1 (6 bases). The TCR originated in a man aged 18 to 30 in good health. Some clones in this sample may be carry-over from other donors' samples. The sequencing input was naive CD8+ T cells from PBMCs. CDR3 loop: CASSAGTTEKLFF. For the CDR3, the DNA is TGTGCCAGCAGCGCCGGGACAACTGAAAAACTGTTTTTT.